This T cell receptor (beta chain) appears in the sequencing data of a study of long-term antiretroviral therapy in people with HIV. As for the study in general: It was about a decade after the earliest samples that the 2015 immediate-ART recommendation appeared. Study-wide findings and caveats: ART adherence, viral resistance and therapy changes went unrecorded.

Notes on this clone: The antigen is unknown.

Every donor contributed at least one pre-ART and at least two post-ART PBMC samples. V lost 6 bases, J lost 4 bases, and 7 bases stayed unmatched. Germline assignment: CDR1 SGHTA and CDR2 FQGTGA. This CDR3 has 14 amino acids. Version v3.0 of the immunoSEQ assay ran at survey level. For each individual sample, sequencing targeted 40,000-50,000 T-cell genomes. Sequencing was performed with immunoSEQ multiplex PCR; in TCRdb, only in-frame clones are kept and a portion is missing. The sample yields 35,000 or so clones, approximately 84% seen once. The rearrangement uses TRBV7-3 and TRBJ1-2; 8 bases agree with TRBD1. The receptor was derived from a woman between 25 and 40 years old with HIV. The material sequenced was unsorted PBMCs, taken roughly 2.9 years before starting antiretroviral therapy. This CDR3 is CASRYPGQAYGYTF. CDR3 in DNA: TGTGCCAGCAGGTATCCGGGACAGGCCTATGGCTACACCTTC.